This T cell receptor (beta chain) was captured in a study of a mutant IDH1 vaccine in newly diagnosed glioma. Study background: Radiotherapy alone preceded vaccination by 4-6 weeks; alternatively, vaccination started with temozolomide cycles. Therapy received beforehand was radiotherapy, temozolomide, or both, with most patients given both.

Time point given: week 5, during vaccination. In the vaccine, a single dose held 300 ug of the mutant IDH1 20-mer peptide, along with topical imiquimod. TCRdb's table, derived via immunoSEQ multiplex PCR, lists solely in-frame clones and lacks some. The sample has 25,000 or so clones; 79% are singletons. This CDR3 comprises 13 residues. Germline V lookup: CDR1 SNHLY, CDR2 FYNNEI. Trimming removed 6 bases from V and 0 bases from J; junction bases left unmatched: 2. As concerns this clone: Its antigen is undetermined.

Material: PBMCs, obtained from a glioma patient whose treatment included an IDH1 peptide vaccine. This TCR was recovered from a man aged 40-55 years with glioma. Some clones in this sample may be carry-over from other donors' samples. This chain uses TRBV2 with TRBJ2-7; 7 nucleotides match TRBD1. The CDR3 bases are TGTGCCAGCAGGGGACAGCCCTCCTACGAGCAGTACTTC. Translated: CASRGQPSYEQYF.